Below are 22 T cell receptor beta chains sequenced from a single sample in a study of T cells in Graves' hyperthyroidism and ophthalmopathy. Amplified TCR beta CDR3 regions derived from RNA transcripts. The HTBI set primed first-round TCR CDR3 RT-PCR. From the multiplex PCR reads, TCRdb called clonotypes with MiXCR, one entry per CDR3 protein. The table shows approximately 400,000 distinct CDR3 sequences, with around 16% occurring only once. The sequenced sample was blood. The receptor source for this set is a woman between 18 and 30 years old with Graves' hyperthyroidism.

This clonotype was observed many times. The chain uses TRBV7-6 and TRBJ2-5, with a possible D match to TRBD1 (6 bases). The V end lost 3 bases, the J end lost 3 bases, and 8 bases lay between the germline ends. Germline V gene sequence: CDR1 SGHVS, CDR2 FNYEAQ. This CDR3 is built from 13 residues. CDR3 DNA: TGTGCCAGCAGCTTCGGACAGAAAGAGACCCAGTACTTC. This encodes CASSFGQKETQYF. The full variable domain, completed using reference TRBV7-6 and TRBJ2-5, is GAGVSQSPRYKVTKRGQDVALRCDPISGHVSLYWYRQALGQGPEFLTYFNYEAQQDKSGLPNDRFSAERPEGSISTLTIQRTEQRDSAMYRCASSFGQKETQYFGPGTRLLVL.

This clonotype was seen many times. The chain couples TRBV20-1 to TRBJ2-7, with D tentatively TRBD2 (6 bases). The germline CDR1 and CDR2 sequences are DFQATT and SNEGSKA (reference sequence). This CDR3 region has 11 residues. The DNA of the CDR3 is TGCGGTCTAGGGGAGGATCACGAGCAGTACTTC. Protein sequence: CGLGEDHEQYF.

The sample holds many counts of this clonotype. The chain has TRBV6-1 and TRBJ2-2; TRBD2 agrees at 10 bases. Germline lookup yields CDR1 MNHNS and CDR2 SASEGT. V lost 3 bases, J lost 6 bases, and 4 bases stayed unmatched. This CDR3 has 15 residues. The CDR3 loop is CASSDGAGGPGELFF. CDR3 nucleotides: TGTGCCAGCAGTGACGGAGCGGGGGGGCCCGGGGAGCTGTTTTTT.

This clonotype appeared a few times. A read error is possible here, since a much larger clone lies one base away. Since no conserved phenylalanine or tryptophan closes the CDR3, a read error is the likely cause. The rearrangement joins TRBV12-3 or TRBV12-4 to TRBJ2-7, with D perhaps being TRBD1 or TRBD2 (5 bases each). The V gene lost 7 bases and the J gene lost 1 base, with 14 bases spanning the gap. The CDR3 covers 14 residues. The CDR3 DNA is TGTGCCAGCACCTTTGGGGACCCTTCCTACGAGCAGTACTCC. It codes for CASTFGDPSYEQYS.

This clonotype was observed at least ten times. The chain links TRBV4-1 to TRBJ2-7, with 10 bases matching TRBD1. The CDR3 has 16 amino acids. The germline CDR1 and CDR2 sequences are MGHRA and YSYEKL. V lost 4 bases to trimming and J lost 3 bases; unmatched junction nucleotides: 9. The CDR3: CASSPDPGQGYYEQYF. As DNA, the CDR3 is TGCGCCAGCAGCCCGGATCCGGGACAGGGGTACTACGAGCAGTACTTC.

The rearrangement links TRBV2 to TRBJ2-1, with 14 bases aligning to TRBD2. Germline-derived CDR1 and CDR2 are SNHLY and FYNNEI. The CDR3 totals 16 residues. J lost 3 bases, V lost 5 bases, and 3 bases had no gene match. CDR3 nucleotides: TGTGCCAGCAGTCGACTAGCGGGGGGGATCTACAATGAGCAGTTCTTC. Its translation is CASSRLAGGIYNEQFF.

This clonotype came up many times. The chain employs TRBV5-1 and TRBJ2-7; possibly TRBD1 for D (6 bases). Germline loops: CDR1 SGHRS, CDR2 YFSETQ. Between the trimmed V and J ends, which lost 4 bases and 2 bases, there was a span of 16 bases. The CDR3 has 15 amino acids. CDR3 region: CASSTLSGDTYEQYF. CDR3 nucleotides: TGCGCCAGCAGCACCCTTTCAGGGGACACCTACGAGCAGTACTTC. Supplemented by reference TRBV5-1 and TRBJ2-7, the full variable domain reads KAGVTQTPRYLIKTRGQQVTLSCSPISGHRSVSWYQQTPGQGLQFLFEYFSETQRNKGNFPGRFSGRQFSNSRSEMNVSTLELGDSALYLCASSTLSGDTYEQYFGPGTRLTVT.

As concerns this clonotype: This clone may be a read error of a much larger clone one base away. The V and J genes are TRBV9 and TRBJ1-2, with 8 bases fitting TRBD1. The CDR3 has 14 amino acids. Per the germline V gene, CDR1 is SGDLS and CDR2 is YYNGEE. The CDR3 protein is CASSADRGRYGYAF. CDR3 nucleotides: TGTGCCAGCAGCGCCGACAGGGGAAGGTATGGCTACGCCTTC.

The chain combines TRBV2 with TRBJ2-1; 15 nucleotides line up with TRBD2. Trimming removed 10 bases from V and 2 bases from J; junction bases left unmatched: 12. CDR3 length: 18 residues. In germline, CDR1 is SNHLY, CDR2 FYNNEI. CDR3 amino acids: CATSPGLAGGLTYNEQFF. The DNA for the CDR3 is TGTGCCACCTCACCGGGACTAGCGGGAGGACTAACCTACAATGAGCAGTTCTTC.

This clonotype has a handful of counts. This rearrangement joins TRBV30 to TRBJ1-5, with D unresolved. Per the germline V gene, CDR1 is GTSNPN and CDR2 is SVGIG (reference sequence). V lost 3 bases and J lost 0, with 6 bases in between. There are 13 residues in the CDR3. CDR3 protein: CAWSASSNQPQHF. The CDR3 nucleotides are TGTGCCTGGAGCGCTAGTAGCAATCAGCCCCAGCATTTT.

This clonotype was counted many times. The chain has TRBV6-1 and TRBJ2-7, with TRBD2 identical over 10 bases. With V trimmed by 2 bases and J by 5 bases, 3 bases remained unmatched. CDR3 length equals 14 residues. Germline V gene sequence: CDR1 MNHNS, CDR2 SASEGT. CDR3 nucleotides: TGTGCCAGCAGTGAACTAGCGGGGGTCCACGAGCAGTACTTC. The encoded protein is CASSELAGVHEQYF.

This clonotype has only one observation. Possible read error: a much larger clone is one base away. This chain links TRBV15 with TRBJ1-2; D is undetermined. This CDR3 has 15 residues. Germline loops: CDR1 LNHNV, CDR2 YYDKDF (reference sequence). The CDR3 sequence: CATSRDRRSGYGCTF. As DNA, the CDR3 is TGTGCCACCAGCAGAGATCGCCGGTCAGGCTATGGCTGCACCTTC. Full variable domain (remainder filled in from reference TRBV15 and TRBJ1-2): DAMVIQNPRYQVTQFGKPVTLSCSQTLNHNVMYWYQQKSSQAPKLLFHYYDKDFNNEADTPDNFQSRRPNTSFCFLDIRSPGLGDTAMYLCATSRDRRSGYGCTFGSGTRLTVV.

This clonotype was detected only a few times. The chain couples TRBV20-1 to TRBJ2-5, with 10 bases matching TRBD1. This CDR3 is built from 14 residues. J gave up 3 bases and V 1 base, and 2 bases lay outside the gene matches. Germline V gene lookup returns CDR1 DFQATT and CDR2 SNEGSKA (reference sequence). CDR3 in DNA: TGCAGTGCTAGAGCCGGGACAGGGGAAGAGACCCAGTACTTC. Protein sequence: CSARAGTGEETQYF.

On this clonotype itself: At one end, the junction sequence differs from germline, possibly due to a read error. V is TRBV4-1 and J is TRBJ1-5, with 9 bases identical to TRBD1. Germline lookup yields CDR1 MGHRA and CDR2 YSYEKL. The CDR3 has 14 amino acids. CDR3 residues: CASGQDRGDQPQHF. The CDR3 DNA sequence: TGCGCCAGCGGCCAGGACAGGGGAGACCAGCCCCAGCATTTT.

This clonotype came up many times. This rearrangement joins TRBV7-9 to TRBJ1-6; D is perhaps TRBD1 (5 bases). The V gene's germline CDR1 is SEHNR and CDR2 FQNEAQ (reference sequence). The CDR3 loop spans 16 amino acids. V shed 1 base and J shed 8 bases, with 15 bases lying between them. CDR3 sequence reads: CASSLVGRVEDSPLHF. CDR3 sequence (DNA): TGTGCCAGCAGCTTAGTCGGCAGGGTGGAGGATTCACCCCTCCACTTT. Full variable domain (remainder filled in from reference TRBV7-9 and TRBJ1-6): DTGVSQNPRHKITKRGQNVTFRCDPISEHNRLYWYRQTLGQGPEFLTYFQNEAQLEKSRLLSDRFSAERPKGSFSTLEIQRTEQGDSAMYLCASSLVGRVEDSPLHFGNGTRLTVT.

This clonotype came up many times. V gene TRBV12-3 or TRBV12-4 combines with J gene TRBJ2-1; the match to TRBD2 covers 11 bases. CDR3 size: 16 residues. Trimming at V came to 2 bases and at J to 6 bases, leaving 6 bases not matched to a gene. CDR3 bases: TGTGCCAGCAGTTTACTAGCGGGAGGAGCCCCCAATGAGCAGTTCTTC. This codes for CASSLLAGGAPNEQFF.

This clonotype was seen at least ten times. This sequence joins TRBV12-3 or TRBV12-4 and TRBJ2-3; possibly TRBD1 or TRBD2 for D (5 bases each). CDR3 size: 14 residues. Trimming cost V 3 bases and J 1 base, with 8 bases left between them. The CDR3 region has the DNA TGTGCCAGCAGTTTTCGGGGCGGCACAGATACGCAGTATTTT. Amino acids: CASSFRGGTDTQYF.

The table lists this clonotype with many counts. CDR3 nucleotide sequence: TGTGCCTCACGGTGGGCCAGGGGAAGTTCACCCCTCCACTTT. Protein product: CASRWARGSSPLHF. This chain joins TRBV7-2 and TRBJ1-6; weak D call: TRBD1 (6 bases). The length of the CDR3 is 14 residues. Germline V gives CDR1 SGHTA, CDR2 FQGNSA. The germline V and J ends were trimmed by 11 bases and 9 bases, with 20 bases remaining between them.

This clonotype was detected only a few times. The chain uses TRBV5-8 and TRBJ1-6; the D is unclear. In germline, CDR1 is SGHTS, CDR2 YDEGEE. The CDR3 runs 14 residues. V was clipped by 7 bases and J by 0 bases, with 8 bases between them. CDR3 in DNA: TGTGCCAGCGGCGGACGCTCCTATAATTCACCCCTCCACTTT. This translates into CASGGRSYNSPLHF.

At least ten counts were recorded for this clonotype. This chain links TRBV7-9 with TRBJ2-2, with 7 bases matching TRBD1. The CDR3 consists of 15 residues. Germline lookup yields CDR1 SEHNR and CDR2 FQNEAQ (reference sequence). The trim removed 5 bases at V and 4 bases at J, leaving 7 bases unmatched. CDR3 in DNA: TGTGCCAGCAGCCTATCGACAGGGATCACCGGGGAGCTGTTTTTT. Translated, it gives CASSLSTGITGELFF. The full variable domain, its missing parts supplied by reference TRBV7-9 and TRBJ2-2, is DTGVSQNPRHKITKRGQNVTFRCDPISEHNRLYWYRQTLGQGPEFLTYFQNEAQLEKSRLLSDRFSAERPKGSFSTLEIQRTEQGDSAMYLCASSLSTGITGELFFGEGSRLTVL.

This clonotype was seen more than once but under ten times. V and J are TRBV6-1 and TRBJ1-5; 12 positions agree with TRBD1. Per the germline V gene, CDR1 is MNHNS and CDR2 is SASEGT. V gave up 4 bases and J gave up 6 bases; unmatched junction bases: 4. The CDR3 has 15 amino acids. For the CDR3, the DNA is TGTGCCAGCAGTGGGGACAGGGGGCAAAGTCAGCCCCAGCATTTT. Translation: CASSGDRGQSQPQHF.

The gene calls are TRBV14 and TRBJ2-5; no clear D gene. The CDR3 runs 12 residues. Germline CDR1 reads SGHDN; CDR2 reads FVKESK. V lost 0 bases, J lost 10 bases, and 9 bases lay in between. The CDR3 is CASSQDRIIQYF. DNA for the CDR3: TGTGCCAGCAGCCAAGATCGCATCATCCAGTACTTC.